This T cell receptor beta chain was sequenced during a study of T-cell reconstitution after alpha-beta-depleted transplantation in children. The ends lost 6 bases at V and 2 bases at J; junction bases unmatched: 2. The V gene's germline CDR1 is SNHLY and CDR2 FYNNEI. CDR3 length: 13 residues. Findings of the study overall: Reported findings indicate that, about two months after transplant, alpha-beta T cells came from several hundred expanded clones, which were derived from non-depleted graft cells. T-cell numbers and diversity one year post-transplant derived largely from freshly generated T cells.

Unique molecular identifiers were used in preparing the TCRbeta library. Each CDR3 protein is one row after TCRdb ran MiXCR on the PCR reads. The sample consists of over 150,000 distinct CDR3 sequences, around 10% of them appearing once. This clonotype was seen ten or more times. The antigen is undetermined. The V call is TRBV2, the J call TRBJ2-3; 7 bases line up with TRBD2. The receptor was isolated from a boy younger than 10 with acute myeloid leukemia, due to receive a stem cell transplant. The source was PBMCs, collected before TCRalphabeta/CD19-depleted stem cell transplant. In DNA, the CDR3 is TGTGCCAGCAGCCGGGACTACACAGATACGCAGTATTTT. It yields the protein CASSRDYTDTQYF.